This TCR beta chain is from a study of post-analysis software for immune sequencing data. CDR3 length equals 15 residues. Between the trimmed V and J ends, which lost 3 bases and 1 base, there was a span of 10 bases. Study results and caveats: F measure grouped same-batch samples tightly together. Relative to controls, patients had several TRBV segments at higher frequency, with TRBV5-6, TRBV5-1 and TRBV20-1 among these.

Built from TCR beta cDNA, the libraries had unique molecular identifiers in them. It was from about 1 to 10 million T cells that roughly 0.5 million cDNA molecules came. TCRdb re-derived calls from the PCR reads in MiXCR, one entry per CDR3 protein. Here the sample spans some 450,000 distinct CDR3 sequences, over 35% being singletons. For this clonotype: Antigen specificity is unknown.

V usage is TRBV12-3 or TRBV12-4 and J usage is TRBJ1-5; D uncertain. Sequencing input: blood. The sequence was collected from a girl under 18 with multiple sclerosis. The CDR3 region has the DNA TGTGCCAGCAGTTTTCTGGGGTTCAGCAATCAGCCCCAGCATTTT. Translating it yields CASSFLGFSNQPQHF.